The 24 T cell receptor beta chains below all came from one sample that was sequenced in a study of regulatory T cells in long-lasting Graves disease (dated by TCRdb to the early 2020s). Libraries came from multiplex PCR. The sequencer was an Illumina HiSeq 4000. CDR3 regions were amplified by Arm-PCR with iRepertoire HTBI primers to construct TCR beta libraries. Clones were called with MiXCR by TCRdb after fastp trimmed the public reads at Q25, and only in-frame beta chains were retained. A single entry per CDR3 protein holds the most common genes and DNA from its merged rows. This sample lists 450,000 or so distinct CDR3 sequences; around 20% were detected once. Together, the top ten hold about 7.8% of the sample. Taken with the paper, the label for time point translates to: persistent/refractory GD, antithyroid drugs over 5 years with positive TRAb. For both TCR sequencing and RNA sequencing, RNA was extracted from PBMCs using TRIzol.

This sample comprised peripheral blood mononuclear cells (PBMCs), obtained when the disease was refractory, from a patient treated with antithyroid drugs. The origin of the receptors is a female donor with Graves disease.

This clonotype was counted at least ten times. The CDR3 DNA reads as TGCGCCAGCAGCTTTCGTGGACCGATCTACGAGCAGTACTTC. It specifies CASSFRGPIYEQYF. The chain links TRBV5-1 to TRBJ2-7; D unclear. Germline loops: CDR1 SGHRS, CDR2 YFSETQ. Trimming shortened V by 2 bases and J by 3 bases, and 12 bases separated the two germline ends. The CDR3 has 14 residues.

V is TRBV9 and J is TRBJ2-7; the match to TRBD2 covers 7 bases. The V gene's germline CDR1 is SGDLS and CDR2 YYNGEE. The CDR3 is 15 residues long. V was clipped by 0 bases and J by 1 base; unmatched bases: 4. CDR3: CASSVGPGGSYEQYF. The CDR3 DNA reads as TGTGCCAGCAGCGTAGGTCCGGGAGGTTCCTACGAGCAGTACTTC.

This clonotype was counted many times. CDR3 DNA: TGTGCCAGCAGCCGGGACAGGGGGCGGGTGGAGACCCAGTACTTC. Protein product: CASSRDRGRVETQYF. V and J are TRBV7-2 and TRBJ2-5; the match to TRBD1 covers 12 bases. The CDR3 runs to 15 residues. Germline trimming cut 5 bases from V and 5 bases from J; bases unmatched to any gene: 6. CDR1 SGHTA and CDR2 FQGNSA come from the germline V gene.

To note about this clonotype: Compared with germline, one end of the junction differs, possibly owing to a read error. The CDR3 sequence: CASNLGGQGGERYF. In DNA, the CDR3 is TGTGCCAGCAACCTGGGGGGACAGGGGGGCGAGCGGTACTTC. The chain links TRBV6-2 or TRBV6-3 to TRBJ2-7; 11 bases agree with TRBD1. The CDR3 totals 14 residues. Germline CDR1 is MNHEY and CDR2 is SVGEGT.

The table lists this clonotype with many counts. V is TRBV29-1 and J is TRBJ2-5; 9 bases are shared with TRBD1. The V and J ends lost 6 bases and 4 bases, in that order; junction bases with no gene match: 6. The CDR3 totals 13 residues. Germline V gene data show CDR1 as SQVTM and CDR2 as ANQGSEA. CDR3 sequence: CSVGTGRGETQYF. CDR3 nucleotide sequence: TGCAGCGTGGGGACAGGGAGAGGAGAGACCCAGTACTTC.

This clonotype was found many times. The V gene is TRBV20-1, the J gene TRBJ2-5, with 9 bases aligning to TRBD1. Germline values: CDR1 DFQATT, CDR2 SNEGSKA (reference sequence). V gave up 5 bases and J gave up 5 bases; unmatched junction bases: 9. The CDR3 contains 14 residues. The CDR3 sequence is CSARHRGLIETQYF. The DNA for the CDR3 is TGCAGTGCTCGGCACAGGGGGCTGATCGAGACCCAGTACTTC.

A few counts support this clonotype. This sequence joins TRBV7-9 and TRBJ2-1; D not certain. The germline V and J ends were trimmed by 8 bases and 3 bases, with 11 bases remaining between them. CDR3 size: 13 residues. Germline CDR1 and CDR2: SEHNR and FQNEAQ (reference sequence). The CDR3 is CASGERVYNEQFF. The CDR3 region has the DNA TGTGCCAGCGGCGAAAGGGTCTACAATGAGCAGTTCTTC.

This clonotype occurred many times. The V call is TRBV6-5, the J call TRBJ1-5; 8 bases align to TRBD1. V shed 0 bases and J 2 bases; nucleotides not matched to a gene: 3. The germline V gene encodes CDR1 MNHEY and CDR2 SVGAGI. The CDR3 is 16 residues long. Written as DNA, the CDR3 is TGTGCCAGCAGTTACTCTCCAGGGGGCGGCAATCAGCCCCAGCATTTT. Translating it yields CASSYSPGGGNQPQHF.

The sample holds a few counts of this clonotype. DNA for the CDR3: TGCAGTGCTAGGGGGTGGTGGCAGGGGGCTTCAGAAGCTTTCTTT. Translating gives CSARGWWQGASEAFF. The V call is TRBV20-1, the J call TRBJ1-1; 8 bases are shared with TRBD1. V dropped 3 bases and J dropped 8; count of bases not matched to a gene: 14. Germline CDR1 and CDR2: DFQATT and SNEGSKA (reference sequence). The CDR3 sequence is 15 residues long.

The V gene is TRBV15, the J gene TRBJ1-2; 7 bases are shared with TRBD1. The germline V gene encodes CDR1 LNHNV and CDR2 YYDKDF (reference sequence). CDR3 size: 14 residues. V was pared by 4 bases and J by 3 bases, with 5 bases of the junction left unmatched. Written as DNA, the CDR3 is TGTGCCACCAGCACAACAGGGGTAGACTATGGCTACACCTTC. Its translation: CATSTTGVDYGYTF.

J is TRBJ1-6 and V is TRBV10-1; no clear D. Looked up from germline, CDR1 is WNHNN and CDR2 is SYGVQD (reference sequence). V lost 3 bases and J 10 bases, leaving 7 bases between the germline ends. The CDR3 covers 12 residues. The CDR3 protein is CASSDGRSPLHF. The CDR3 DNA follows: TGCGCCAGCAGTGACGGTCGATCACCCCTCCACTTT.

This clonotype has just a few counts. The chain is built from TRBV27 and TRBJ2-7; TRBD2 is a possible D gene (6 bases). Between the trimmed V and J ends, which lost 4 bases and 4 bases, there was a span of 17 bases. The germline V gene encodes CDR1 MNHEY and CDR2 SMNVEV (reference sequence). The CDR3 contains 15 residues. The CDR3 is CASSSLSVGTYEQYF. The CDR3 DNA is TGTGCCAGCAGTTCCCTTTCGGTTGGGACTTACGAGCAGTACTTC.

This clonotype was observed at least ten times. The chain combines TRBV20-1 with TRBJ1-2; no clear D gene. The V end was cut by 0 bases, the J end by 0 bases, with 11 bases between. The CDR3 runs to 15 residues. In germline, CDR1 is DFQATT, CDR2 SNEGSKA (reference sequence). CDR3 in DNA: TGCAGTGCTAGAGATCTGGACGGAACTAACTATGGCTACACCTTC. This sequence encodes CSARDLDGTNYGYTF.

Concerning this clonotype itself: This likely reflects a read error, since a far larger clone is one base away. The chain has TRBV6-4 and TRBJ2-5, with D possibly being TRBD2 (6 bases). This CDR3 region has 14 residues. Germline assignment: CDR1 MRHNA and CDR2 SNTAGT. The CDR3: CASSYWDFQEAQYF. The CDR3 region has the DNA TGTGCCAGCAGTTACTGGGACTTTCAAGAGGCCCAGTACTTC.

The table lists this clonotype with many counts. The V and J genes are TRBV2 and TRBJ2-7, with 7 bases fitting TRBD1. The CDR3 loop spans 13 amino acids. The V segment lost 10 bases and the J segment 3 bases; nucleotides outside the gene matches: 9. Per germline, CDR1 SNHLY and CDR2 FYNNEI. Here the CDR3 reads CATGHGTDYEQYF. The CDR3 DNA is TGTGCCACCGGGCACGGGACAGACTACGAGCAGTACTTC.

This clonotype has at least ten counts. The chain joins TRBV18 to TRBJ1-4, with 7 bases fitting TRBD1. Germline V gene data show CDR1 as KGHSH and CDR2 as LQKENI. The CDR3 is 17 residues long. V lost 2 bases, J lost 0 bases, and 6 bases stayed unmatched. The CDR3 sequence: CASSPRDRYATNEKLFF. CDR3 DNA sequence: TGTGCCAGCTCACCAAGGGACAGATACGCAACTAATGAAAAACTGTTTTTT.

This clonotype has a handful of counts. The chain is built from TRBV6-4 and TRBJ2-5, with D perhaps assigned TRBD1 or TRBD2 (5 bases each). Germline values: CDR1 MRHNA, CDR2 SNTAGT. Trimming pared 5 bases from V and 4 bases from J, leaving 17 bases between. The CDR3 loop spans 15 amino acids. CDR3 residues: CASSYWGRMAETQYF. The DNA for the CDR3 is TGTGCCAGCAGTTACTGGGGACGCATGGCAGAGACCCAGTACTTC.

Note on this clonotype: A read error may be the cause here, since a much bigger clone is one base away. The chain is built from TRBV20-1 and TRBJ1-4, with TRBD1 matching over 9 bases. Germline lookup yields CDR1 DFQATT and CDR2 SNEGSKA (reference sequence). With V trimmed by 5 bases and J by 8 bases, 9 bases remained unmatched. This CDR3 spans 14 amino acids. The CDR3 loop reads CSASGTGRSEKLFF. The CDR3 nucleotides are TGCAGTGCTTCCGGGACAGGGAGGTCGGAAAAACTGTTTTTT.

As regards this clonotype: This may be a read error, as it is one base from a much larger clone. The CDR3 does not close with the conserved phenylalanine or tryptophan, likely indicating a read error. This chain uses TRBV28 with TRBJ2-7; D is unresolved. V was shortened by 6 bases and J by 5 bases, with 11 bases between the two germline ends. This CDR3 region has 12 residues. Germline values: CDR1 MDHEN, CDR2 SYDVKM. In DNA, the CDR3 is TGTGCCAGCAGCCTGGTGGTCAACGAGCAGTACCTC. Translation gives CASSLVVNEQYL.

This clonotype was recorded at least ten times. This chain uses TRBV24-1 with TRBJ1-5; no reliable D call. This CDR3 contains 13 residues. V gave up 9 bases and J gave up 0 bases, with 8 bases separating them. CDR1 and CDR2 (germline): KGHDR, SFDVKD. This CDR3 is CATGLVSNQPQHF. The CDR3 region has the DNA TGTGCCACCGGGCTAGTTAGCAATCAGCCCCAGCATTTT.

J is TRBJ2-1 and V is TRBV27; 13 bases are a match to TRBD2. The V gene end was trimmed by 4 bases and the J gene end by 0 bases; junction bases not matched to a gene: 3. The CDR3 extends over 17 amino acids. CDR1 and CDR2 (germline): MNHEY, SMNVEV (reference sequence). The CDR3 DNA reads TGTGCCAGCAGTTCGGGACTAGCGGGGCTCTCCTACAATGAGCAGTTCTTC. This encodes CASSSGLAGLSYNEQFF.

CDR3 region: CASSYQNTQYF. For the CDR3, the DNA is TGTGCCAGCAGTTACCAAAATACGCAGTATTTT. The chain recombines TRBV6-2 or TRBV6-3 with TRBJ2-3; unclear D gene. The V end lost 2 bases, the J end lost 7 bases, and 4 bases lay between the germline ends. The CDR3 totals 11 residues. Germline V gives CDR1 MNHEY, CDR2 SVGEGT.

This clonotype was recorded many times. The chain carries TRBV7-8 and TRBJ1-2, with 8 nucleotides matching TRBD1. The CDR3 is 17 residues long. From germline, CDR1 is SGHVS and CDR2 FQNEAQ. V lost 1 base, J lost 5 bases, and 12 bases stayed unmatched. CDR3 DNA: TGTGCCAGCAGCTTAGGGGAGGACAGTTACAGGGGGTATGGCTACACCTTC. This sequence encodes CASSLGEDSYRGYGYTF.

This clonotype was seen once. The chain couples TRBV6-2 or TRBV6-3 to TRBJ2-1; D remains ambiguous. CDR1 and CDR2 from the germline V gene are MNHEY and SVGEGT. The CDR3 length is 14 residues. Trimming took 5 bases from V and 5 from J, leaving 13 bases between them. Here the CDR3 reads CASSVPPQNNEQFF. The CDR3 DNA reads as TGTGCCAGCAGTGTTCCCCCGCAAAACAATGAGCAGTTCTTC.